The source of this T cell receptor beta chain is a study of blood T cell repertoires in COVID-19. Study context: Some COVID-19 samples were acute and others convalescent; all came from the United States, Italy and Spain. The cDNA or gDNA used as material had been derived from T cells, B-cell-depleted T cells, or PBMCs.

Seattle patients were enrolled during active infection and followed longitudinally. The V gene end was trimmed by 4 bases and the J gene end by 6 bases; junction bases not matched to a gene: 9. The CDR3 has 13 amino acids. Germline V gives CDR1 SQVTM, CDR2 ANQGSEA. In the source study's methods: Reference gene primers were amplified, and this amplification served to estimate nucleated cell counts. Assay used: immunoSEQ multiplex PCR; TCRdb lists only in-frame clones, some missing. The D gene and trimming were derived from the DNA, and the V and J assignments and clone size from that table. The top ten hold approximately 8% of the sample, which has over 150,000 clones, around four fifths seen once.

The sequence derives from an elderly woman with COVID-19, enrolled during active disease. Sequences were obtained from peripheral blood. The chain uses TRBV29-1 and TRBJ2-7; 7 bases are a match to TRBD2. This CDR3 reads CSVGARGGSEQYF. CDR3 DNA: TGCAGCGTTGGGGCCCGGGGCGGGAGCGAGCAGTACTTC.